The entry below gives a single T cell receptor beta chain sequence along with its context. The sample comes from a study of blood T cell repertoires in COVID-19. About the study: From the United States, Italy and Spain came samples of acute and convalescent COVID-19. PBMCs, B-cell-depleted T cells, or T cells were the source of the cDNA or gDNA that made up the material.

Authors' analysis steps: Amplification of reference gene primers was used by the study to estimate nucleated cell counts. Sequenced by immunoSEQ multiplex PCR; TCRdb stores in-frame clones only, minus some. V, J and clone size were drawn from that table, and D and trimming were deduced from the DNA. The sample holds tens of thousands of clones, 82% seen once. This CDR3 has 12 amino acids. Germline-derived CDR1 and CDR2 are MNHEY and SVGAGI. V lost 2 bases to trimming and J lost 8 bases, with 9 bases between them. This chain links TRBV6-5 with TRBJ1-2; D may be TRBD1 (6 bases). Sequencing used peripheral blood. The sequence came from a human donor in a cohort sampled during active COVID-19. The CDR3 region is CASSYAGEGYTF. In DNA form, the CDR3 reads TGTGCCAGCAGTTACGCAGGGGAGGGCTACACCTTC.